This T cell receptor beta chain was found in a study of T cells in Graves' hyperthyroidism and ophthalmopathy. The study's findings and limits: Model output signaled ophthalmopathy a median approximately 6 months ahead of onset.

Germline V gene sequence: CDR1 SGHTA, CDR2 FQGTGA. Deletions cut 1 base from V and 6 bases from J, with 8 bases between. The CDR3 contains 13 residues. RNA transcripts served as the template for amplifying TCR beta CDR3 regions. When the TCR CDR3 underwent first-round RT-PCR, the HTBI primer set was used. TCRdb processed the multiplex PCR reads anew with MiXCR; each CDR3 protein has one entry. The sample has hundreds of thousands of distinct CDR3 sequences, approximately 15% seen once. Uncontrolled infection, other autoimmune disease, pregnancy or lactation barred patients from enrollment. This clonotype came up a few times. Its antigen is not identified.

This chain connects TRBV7-3 to TRBJ2-3; D not certain. This TCR was recovered from a woman aged 50 to 65 with Graves' ophthalmopathy. The material sequenced was blood. In DNA, the CDR3 is TGTGCCAGCAGCTTAAACCCGACCGATACGCAGTATTTT. Amino acids: CASSLNPTDTQYF.